The 20 T cell receptor beta chains below all came from one sample that was sequenced in a study of T cell repertoires in cytomegalovirus infection. TCRdb redid the calling of the reads with MiXCR, one entry per CDR3 protein. The top ten clones hold approximately 13% of a sample with 250,000 to 350,000 distinct CDR3 sequences, roughly a quarter of them seen once. The sample was PBMCs. The receptors shown here come from a human donor in good health (CMV status not recorded). Some clones in this sample may be carry-over from other donors' samples.

This chain uses TRBV7-2 with TRBJ2-1, with TRBD2 as a possible D gene (5 bases). Germline CDR1 SGHTA, CDR2 FQGNSA. The CDR3 loop spans 13 amino acids. V was shortened by 4 bases and J by 7 bases, with 11 bases between the two germline ends. The CDR3 spells CASSWRIGNEQFF. CDR3 DNA: TGTGCCAGCAGCTGGAGGATAGGTAATGAGCAGTTCTTC.

This clonotype was observed many times. The chain links TRBV7-2 to TRBJ2-7, with D maybe TRBD1 (6 bases). There are 14 residues in the CDR3. V shed 5 bases and J shed 2 bases, with 13 bases lying between them. Germline V lookup: CDR1 SGHTA, CDR2 FQGNSA. The CDR3 DNA sequence: TGTGCCAGCAGCCCTCCAGGGGCCACCTACGAGCAGTACTTC. This sequence encodes CASSPPGATYEQYF.

This chain connects TRBV7-2 to TRBJ2-3; D is possibly TRBD2 (6 bases). Trimming removed 2 bases at V and 2 bases at J, with 14 bases between. The germline V gene encodes CDR1 SGHTA and CDR2 FQGNSA. This CDR3 has 16 amino acids. CDR3 loop: CASSLIGGILTDTQYF. CDR3 DNA sequence: TGTGCCAGCAGCTTAATCGGAGGGATCCTCACAGATACGCAGTATTTT.

V gene TRBV7-9 combines with J gene TRBJ2-3; D unclear. Trimming took off 5 bases at V and 0 bases at J, with 9 bases between the two ends. CDR1 SEHNR and CDR2 FQNEAQ come from the germline V gene (reference sequence). This CDR3 has 14 amino acids. Here the CDR3 DNA reads TGTGCCAGCAGCGCCAGCGTGAGCACAGATACGCAGTATTTT. This codes for CASSASVSTDTQYF.

This clonotype was seen a handful of times. The V call is TRBV10-3, the J call TRBJ1-5; possibly TRBD1 for D (5 bases). The V end lost 9 bases, the J end lost 5 bases, and 17 bases lay between the germline ends. In germline, CDR1 is ENHRY, CDR2 SYGVKD. The CDR3 contains 14 residues. CDR3 DNA sequence: TGTGCCATGTCCCCTGGGGGGGTGGATCAGCCCCAGCATTTT. Translation: CAMSPGGVDQPQHF.

V is TRBV9 and J is TRBJ1-6; tentative D call: TRBD1 (5 bases). CDR1 and CDR2 from the germline V gene are SGDLS and YYNGEE. The length of the CDR3 is 13 residues. Deletions cut 3 bases from V and 10 bases from J, with 11 bases between. CDR3 nucleotides: TGTGCCAGCAGCGAGACAGTAATATCACCCCTCCACTTT. Translation: CASSETVISPLHF.

The chain joins TRBV7-8 to TRBJ2-5, with TRBD2 matching 8 bases. This CDR3 spans 14 amino acids. J was trimmed by 5 bases and V by 4 bases; bases with no gene match: 6. The germline gives CDR1 SGHVS, CDR2 FQNEAQ. The CDR3 region is CASSSREGRETQYF. CDR3 coding DNA: TGTGCCAGCAGCTCCCGGGAGGGGAGGGAGACCCAGTACTTC.

This chain links TRBV19 with TRBJ2-1, with D unresolved. Looked up from germline, CDR1 is LNHDA and CDR2 is SQIVND (reference sequence). The CDR3 sequence is 13 residues long. The V end was cut by 11 bases, the J end by 6 bases, with 17 bases between. The CDR3 loop reads CAAVGPQLNEQFF. As DNA, the CDR3 is TGTGCCGCAGTTGGGCCTCAACTCAATGAGCAGTTCTTC.

The rearrangement uses TRBV7-2 and TRBJ1-1; unclear D gene. The CDR3 covers 14 residues. Germline CDR1 and CDR2: SGHTA and FQGNSA. The ends were cut back, 10 bases at V and 2 bases at J, with 17 bases in the middle. CDR3 coding DNA: TGTGCCATTTATCCTGCAGAATTAAACACTGAAGCTTTCTTT. This sequence encodes CAIYPAELNTEAFF.

This chain connects TRBV20-1 to TRBJ1-2, with D uncertain. The CDR3 length is 13 residues. Germline values: CDR1 DFQATT, CDR2 SNEGSKA (reference sequence). The V end was cut by 2 bases, the J end by 2 bases, with 9 bases between. Written as DNA, the CDR3 is TGCAGTGCTAGAATCAGGACCAACTATGGCTACACCTTC. It encodes CSARIRTNYGYTF.

The genes are TRBV18 and TRBJ2-1, with 7 bases matching TRBD1. The J segment lost 6 bases and the V segment lost 3 bases, leaving 8 bases of the junction unmatched. The CDR3 spans 15 residues. The germline gives CDR1 KGHSH, CDR2 LQKENI. Here the CDR3 reads CASSPRDRVPNEQFF. In DNA, the CDR3 is TGTGCCAGCTCACCCCGGGACAGAGTCCCCAATGAGCAGTTCTTC.

A few counts support this clonotype. The V call is TRBV7-3, the J call TRBJ1-1; perhaps TRBD1 as D (5 bases). CDR3 length: 14 amino acids. V lost 0 bases and J 3 bases, leaving 8 bases between the germline ends. Germline lookup yields CDR1 SGHTA and CDR2 FQGTGA. The CDR3 spells CASSLTAGDTEAFF. CDR3 in DNA: TGTGCCAGCAGCTTAACGGCGGGGGACACTGAAGCTTTCTTT. The variable domain in full, with the rest retrieved from reference TRBV7-3 and TRBJ1-1, is GAGVSQTPSNKVTEKGKYVELRCDPISGHTALYWYRQSLGQGPEFLIYFQGTGAADDSGLPNDRFFAVRPEGSVSTLKIQRTERGDSAVYLCASSLTAGDTEAFFGQGTRLTVV.

This clonotype appeared many times. The chain joins TRBV7-2 to TRBJ2-1; possibly TRBD1 or TRBD2 for D (5 bases each). Germline V lookup: CDR1 SGHTA, CDR2 FQGNSA. The germline V and J ends were trimmed by 2 bases and 4 bases, with 12 bases remaining between them. This CDR3 has 15 residues. CDR3 amino acids: CASSLIRGGYNEQFF. CDR3 in DNA: TGTGCCAGCAGCTTAATCCGGGGCGGGTACAATGAGCAGTTCTTC.

The V and J genes are TRBV19 and TRBJ1-1; no clear D gene. CDR3 length: 15 amino acids. Trimming took off 6 bases at V and 0 bases at J, with 14 bases between the two ends. Germline CDR1 and CDR2: LNHDA and SQIVND (reference sequence). The CDR3 DNA reads TGTGCCAGTAGGCCTCTCACTGAAATGAACACTGAAGCTTTCTTT. Amino acids: CASRPLTEMNTEAFF.

This clonotype was detected a few times. V and J are TRBV20-1 and TRBJ1-5; D unclear. Between the trimmed V and J ends, which lost 6 bases and 0 bases, there was a span of 12 bases. The CDR3 contains 14 residues. Germline lookup yields CDR1 DFQATT and CDR2 SNEGSKA (reference sequence). The CDR3 sequence: CSAPRAGSNQPQHF. CDR3 nucleotide sequence: TGCAGTGCGCCCAGAGCTGGTAGCAATCAGCCCCAGCATTTT.

There are a few counts of this clonotype. J is TRBJ2-1 and V is TRBV29-1; unclear D gene. There are 14 residues in the CDR3. Germline V gene data show CDR1 as SQVTM and CDR2 as ANQGSEA. V was pared by 0 bases and J by 4 bases, with 10 bases between. CDR3 DNA sequence: TGCAGCGTTGAAGATCCAGAGAAGTACAATGAGCAGTTCTTC. Translated: CSVEDPEKYNEQFF.

This clonotype was detected only a few times. V is TRBV28 and J is TRBJ2-7; 7 nucleotides match TRBD2. This CDR3 spans 15 amino acids. Germline V gives CDR1 MDHEN, CDR2 SYDVKM. V trimming: 5 bases; J trimming: 0 bases; junction bases outside the gene matches: 7. The CDR3 loop is CASSVVAGVSYEQYF. The CDR3 DNA is TGTGCCAGCAGTGTAGTAGCGGGCGTCTCCTACGAGCAGTACTTC. The full variable domain, in which reference TRBV28 and TRBJ2-7 provide the parts outside the CDR3, is DVKVTQSSRYLVKRTGEKVFLECVQDMDHENMFWYRQDPGLGLRLIYFSYDVKMKEKGDIPEGYSVSREKKERFSLILESASTNQTSMYLCASSVVAGVSYEQYFGPGTRLTVT.

Remarks on this clonotype: A clone one base away is much larger, so this may be a read error. This chain links TRBV27 with TRBJ2-2, with D possibly matching TRBD1 (6 bases). V gave up 5 bases and J gave up 7 bases, with 26 bases separating them. The CDR3 runs 18 residues. Germline V lookup: CDR1 MNHEY, CDR2 SMNVEV (reference sequence). The CDR3 coding sequence is TGTGCCAGCAGTCCCCTTGGGGGCGCATCTCTCGGTGACGGGGAGCTGTTTTTT. As protein: CASSPLGGASLGDGELFF.

This clonotype was counted ten times or more. The chain uses TRBV7-3 and TRBJ1-1; D not resolved. The CDR3 contains 14 residues. V was cut by 0 bases and J by 1 base, with 6 bases left in between. Germline CDR1 reads SGHTA; CDR2 reads FQGTGA. Here the CDR3 DNA reads TGTGCCAGCAGCTTAACGGGCCCGAACACTGAAGCTTTCTTT. As protein: CASSLTGPNTEAFF.

The rearrangement joins TRBV6-1 to TRBJ2-3; 11 nucleotides line up with TRBD1. The V gene end was trimmed by 5 bases and the J gene end by 6 bases; junction bases not matched to a gene: 10. Looked up from germline, CDR1 is MNHNS and CDR2 is SASEGT. The CDR3 sequence is 16 residues long. CDR3 in DNA: TGTGCCAGCAGTCTACGGACAGGGGGCATAGCGGATACGCAGTATTTT. The encoded protein is CASSLRTGGIADTQYF.